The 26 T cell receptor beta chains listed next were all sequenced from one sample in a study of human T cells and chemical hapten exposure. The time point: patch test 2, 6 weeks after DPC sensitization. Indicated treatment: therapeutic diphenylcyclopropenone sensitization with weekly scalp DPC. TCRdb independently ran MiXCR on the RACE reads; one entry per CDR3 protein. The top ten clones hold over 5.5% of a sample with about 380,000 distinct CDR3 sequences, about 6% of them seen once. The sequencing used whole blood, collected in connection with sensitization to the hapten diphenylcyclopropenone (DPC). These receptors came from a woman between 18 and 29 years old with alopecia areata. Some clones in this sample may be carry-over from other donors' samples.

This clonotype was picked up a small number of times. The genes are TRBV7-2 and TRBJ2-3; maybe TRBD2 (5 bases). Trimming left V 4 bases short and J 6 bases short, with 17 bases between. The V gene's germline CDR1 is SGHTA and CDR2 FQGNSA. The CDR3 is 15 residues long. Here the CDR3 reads CASSSGGGRRDTQYF. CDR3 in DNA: TGTGCCAGCAGCTCAGGAGGCGGTCGAAGGGATACGCAGTATTTT.

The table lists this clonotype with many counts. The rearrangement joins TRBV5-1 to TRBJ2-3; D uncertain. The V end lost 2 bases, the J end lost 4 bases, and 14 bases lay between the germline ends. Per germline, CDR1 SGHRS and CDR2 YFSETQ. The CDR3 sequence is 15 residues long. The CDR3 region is CASSFVGLVPDTQYF. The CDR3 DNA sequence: TGCGCCAGCAGCTTTGTCGGATTAGTACCAGATACGCAGTATTTT.

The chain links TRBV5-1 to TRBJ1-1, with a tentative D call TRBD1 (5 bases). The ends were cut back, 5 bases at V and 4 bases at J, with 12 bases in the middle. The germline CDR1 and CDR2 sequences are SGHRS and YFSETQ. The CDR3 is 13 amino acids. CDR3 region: CASSPDGGTEAFF. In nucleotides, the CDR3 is TGCGCCAGCAGTCCGGACGGGGGCACTGAAGCTTTCTTT.

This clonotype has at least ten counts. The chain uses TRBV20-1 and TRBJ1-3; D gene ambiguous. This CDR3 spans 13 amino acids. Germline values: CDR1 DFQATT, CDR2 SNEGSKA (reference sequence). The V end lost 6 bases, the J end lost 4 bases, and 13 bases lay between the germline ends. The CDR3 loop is CSAWFAAGNTIYF. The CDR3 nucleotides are TGCAGTGCCTGGTTTGCGGCGGGAAACACCATATATTTT.

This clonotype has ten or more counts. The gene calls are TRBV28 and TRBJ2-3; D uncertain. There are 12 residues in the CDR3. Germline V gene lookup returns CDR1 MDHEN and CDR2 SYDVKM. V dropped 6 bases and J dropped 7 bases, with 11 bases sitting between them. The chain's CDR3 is CASRLEVHTQYF. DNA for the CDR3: TGTGCCAGCAGGCTCGAGGTCCATACGCAGTATTTT.

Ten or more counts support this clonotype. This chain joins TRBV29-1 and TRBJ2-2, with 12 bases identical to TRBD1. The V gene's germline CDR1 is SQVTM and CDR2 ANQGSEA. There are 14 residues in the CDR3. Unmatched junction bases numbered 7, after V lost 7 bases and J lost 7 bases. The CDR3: CSARDRGLGGELFF. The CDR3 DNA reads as TGCAGCGCCCGGGACAGGGGGCTAGGCGGGGAGCTGTTTTTT.

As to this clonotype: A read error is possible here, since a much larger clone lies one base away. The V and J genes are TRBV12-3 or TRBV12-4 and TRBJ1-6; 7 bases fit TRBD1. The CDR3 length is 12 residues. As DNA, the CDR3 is TGTGGAACAGGGGCGTCGAATTCACCCCTCCACTTT. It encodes CGTGASNSPLHF.

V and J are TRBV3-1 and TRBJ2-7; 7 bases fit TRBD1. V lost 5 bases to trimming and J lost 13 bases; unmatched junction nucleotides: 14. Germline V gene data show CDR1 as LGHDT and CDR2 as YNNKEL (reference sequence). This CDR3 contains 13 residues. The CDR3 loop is CASSDKRPQGKYF. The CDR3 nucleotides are TGTGCCAGCAGCGACAAGAGACCACAGGGGAAATACTTC.

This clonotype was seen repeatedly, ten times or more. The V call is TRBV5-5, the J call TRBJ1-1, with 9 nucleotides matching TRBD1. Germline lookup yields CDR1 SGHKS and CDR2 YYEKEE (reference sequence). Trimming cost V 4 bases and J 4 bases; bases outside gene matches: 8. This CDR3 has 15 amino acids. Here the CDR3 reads CASSRTGELGTEAFF. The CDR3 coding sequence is TGTGCCAGCAGCCGGACAGGGGAGCTAGGCACTGAAGCTTTCTTT.

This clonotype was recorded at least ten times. The CDR3 loop is CASSLVGYQNADTQYF. The CDR3 DNA follows: TGTGCCAGCAGCTTAGTTGGCTACCAAAACGCAGATACGCAGTATTTT. This chain links TRBV7-2 with TRBJ2-3; no clear D. Trimming removed 1 base from V and 4 bases from J, with 15 bases in between. This CDR3 is built from 16 residues. Germline V gives CDR1 SGHTA, CDR2 FQGNSA.

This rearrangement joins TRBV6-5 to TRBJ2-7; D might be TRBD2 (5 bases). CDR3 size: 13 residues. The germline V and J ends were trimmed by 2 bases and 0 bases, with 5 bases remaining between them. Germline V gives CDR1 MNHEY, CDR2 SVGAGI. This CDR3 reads CASSYGLSYEQYF. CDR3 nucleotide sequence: TGTGCCAGCAGTTACGGACTCTCCTACGAGCAGTACTTC.

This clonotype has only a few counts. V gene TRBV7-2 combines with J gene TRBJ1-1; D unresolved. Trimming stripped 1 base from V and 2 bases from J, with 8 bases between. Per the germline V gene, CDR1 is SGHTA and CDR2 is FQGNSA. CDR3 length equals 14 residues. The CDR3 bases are TGTGCCAGCAGCTTAGTAGGTCGCAACACTGAAGCTTTCTTT. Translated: CASSLVGRNTEAFF.

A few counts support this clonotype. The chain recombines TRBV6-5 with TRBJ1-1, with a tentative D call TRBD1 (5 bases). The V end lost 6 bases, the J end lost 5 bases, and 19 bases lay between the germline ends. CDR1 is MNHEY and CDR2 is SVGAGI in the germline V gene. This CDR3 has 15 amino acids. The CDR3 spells CASRLQGGEYTEAFF. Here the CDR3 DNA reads TGTGCCAGCAGGTTGCAAGGAGGGGAATATACTGAAGCTTTCTTT.

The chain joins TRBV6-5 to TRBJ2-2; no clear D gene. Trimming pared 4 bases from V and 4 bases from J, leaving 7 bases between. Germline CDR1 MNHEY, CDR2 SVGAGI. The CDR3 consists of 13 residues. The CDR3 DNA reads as TGTGCCAGCAGTTTTTACAGCACCGGGGAGCTGTTTTTT. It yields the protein CASSFYSTGELFF.

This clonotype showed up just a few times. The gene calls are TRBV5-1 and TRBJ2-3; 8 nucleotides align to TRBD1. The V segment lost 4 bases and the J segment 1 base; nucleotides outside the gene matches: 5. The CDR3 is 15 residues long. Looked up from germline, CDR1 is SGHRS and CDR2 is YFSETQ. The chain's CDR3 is CASSRQGQGTDTQYF. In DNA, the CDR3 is TGCGCCAGCAGCCGACAGGGGCAGGGCACAGATACGCAGTATTTT.

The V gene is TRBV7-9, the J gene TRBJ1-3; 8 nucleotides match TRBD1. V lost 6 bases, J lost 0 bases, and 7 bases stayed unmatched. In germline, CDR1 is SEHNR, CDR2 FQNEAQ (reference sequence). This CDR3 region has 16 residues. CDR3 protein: CASRADRASSGNTIYF. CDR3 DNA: TGTGCCAGCAGAGCGGACAGGGCAAGCTCTGGAAACACCATATATTTT.

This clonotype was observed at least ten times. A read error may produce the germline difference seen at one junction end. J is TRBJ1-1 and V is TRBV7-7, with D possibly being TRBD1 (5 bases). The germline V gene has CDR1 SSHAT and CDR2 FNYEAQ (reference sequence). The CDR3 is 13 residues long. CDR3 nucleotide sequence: TGTGCTAGCAGCGTACAGGTGAACACTGAAGCTTTCTTT. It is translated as CASSVQVNTEAFF.

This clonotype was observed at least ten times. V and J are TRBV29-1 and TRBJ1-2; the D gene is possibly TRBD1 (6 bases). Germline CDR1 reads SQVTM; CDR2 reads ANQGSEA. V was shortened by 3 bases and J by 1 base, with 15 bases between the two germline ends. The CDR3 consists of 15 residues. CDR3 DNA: TGCAGCGTTGACGGACAAGGGGGGAATAACTATGGCTACACCTTC. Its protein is CSVDGQGGNNYGYTF. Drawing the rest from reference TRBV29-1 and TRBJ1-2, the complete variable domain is SAVISQKPSRDICQRGTSLTIQCQVDSQVTMMFWYRQQPGQSLTLIATANQGSEATYESGFVIDKFPISRPNLTFSTLTVSNMSPEDSSIYLCSVDGQGGNNYGYTFGSGTRLTVV.

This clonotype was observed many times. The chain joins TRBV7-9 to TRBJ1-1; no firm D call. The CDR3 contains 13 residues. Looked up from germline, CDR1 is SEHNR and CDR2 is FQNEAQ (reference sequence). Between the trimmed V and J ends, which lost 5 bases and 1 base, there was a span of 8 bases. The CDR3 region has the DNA TGTGCCAGCAGCCAAGACGCGAACACTGAAGCTTTCTTT. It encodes CASSQDANTEAFF.

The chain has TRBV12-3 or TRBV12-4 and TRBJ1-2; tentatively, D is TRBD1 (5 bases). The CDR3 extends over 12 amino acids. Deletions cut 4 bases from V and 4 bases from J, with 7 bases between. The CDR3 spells CASSWDGYGYTF. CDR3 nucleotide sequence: TGTGCCAGCAGTTGGGACGGCTATGGCTACACCTTC.

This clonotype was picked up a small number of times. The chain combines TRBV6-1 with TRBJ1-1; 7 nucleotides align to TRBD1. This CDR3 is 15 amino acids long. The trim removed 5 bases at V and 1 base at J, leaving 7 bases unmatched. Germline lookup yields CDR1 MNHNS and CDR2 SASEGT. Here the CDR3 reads CASSILYRGNTEAFF. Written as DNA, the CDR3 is TGTGCCAGCAGTATCCTTTACAGGGGGAACACTGAAGCTTTCTTT.

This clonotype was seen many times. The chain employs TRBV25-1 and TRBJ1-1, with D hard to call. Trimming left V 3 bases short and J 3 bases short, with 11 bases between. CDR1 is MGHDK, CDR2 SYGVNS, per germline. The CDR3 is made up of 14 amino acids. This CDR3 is CASSEAVDHTEAFF. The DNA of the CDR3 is TGTGCCAGCAGTGAGGCGGTGGATCACACTGAAGCTTTCTTT.

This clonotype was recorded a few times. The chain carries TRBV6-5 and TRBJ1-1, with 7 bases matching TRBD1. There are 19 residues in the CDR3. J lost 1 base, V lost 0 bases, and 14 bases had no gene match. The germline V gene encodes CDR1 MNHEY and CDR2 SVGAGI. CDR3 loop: CASSYSRGRRSGGNTEAFF. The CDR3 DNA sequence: TGTGCCAGCAGTTACTCCCGGGGACGTCGTTCAGGGGGGAACACTGAAGCTTTCTTT.

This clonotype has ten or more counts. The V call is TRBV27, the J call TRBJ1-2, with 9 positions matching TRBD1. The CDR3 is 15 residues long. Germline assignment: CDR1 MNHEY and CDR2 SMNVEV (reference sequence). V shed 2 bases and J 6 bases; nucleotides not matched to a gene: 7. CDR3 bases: TGTGCCAGCAGTTTAACTACAGGGGGCATCGATGGCTACACCTTC. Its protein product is CASSLTTGGIDGYTF.

DNA of the CDR3: TGTGCCAGCAGTGAGACCAGGGGGTTTGGCACTGAAGCTTTCTTT. Encoded protein: CASSETRGFGTEAFF. This chain links TRBV6-1 with TRBJ1-1, with 7 bases that match TRBD1. This CDR3 contains 15 residues. The germline V gene encodes CDR1 MNHNS and CDR2 SASEGT. V shed 3 bases and J 4 bases; nucleotides not matched to a gene: 8.

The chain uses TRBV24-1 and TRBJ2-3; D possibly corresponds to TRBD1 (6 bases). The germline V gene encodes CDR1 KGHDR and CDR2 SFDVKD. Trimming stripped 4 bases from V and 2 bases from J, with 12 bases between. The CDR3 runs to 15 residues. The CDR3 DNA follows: TGTGCCACCAGTGACAGGACAGATTTCACAGATACGCAGTATTTT. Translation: CATSDRTDFTDTQYF.